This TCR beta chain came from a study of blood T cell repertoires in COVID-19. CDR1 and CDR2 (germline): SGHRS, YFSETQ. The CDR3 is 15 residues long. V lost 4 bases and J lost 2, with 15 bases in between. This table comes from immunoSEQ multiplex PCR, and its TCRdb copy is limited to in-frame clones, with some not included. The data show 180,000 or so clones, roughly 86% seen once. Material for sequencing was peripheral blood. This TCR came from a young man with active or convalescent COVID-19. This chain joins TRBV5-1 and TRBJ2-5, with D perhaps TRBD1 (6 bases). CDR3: CASSQNTGSQETQYF. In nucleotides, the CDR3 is TGCGCCAGCAGCCAGAATACAGGGTCACAAGAGACCCAGTACTTC.